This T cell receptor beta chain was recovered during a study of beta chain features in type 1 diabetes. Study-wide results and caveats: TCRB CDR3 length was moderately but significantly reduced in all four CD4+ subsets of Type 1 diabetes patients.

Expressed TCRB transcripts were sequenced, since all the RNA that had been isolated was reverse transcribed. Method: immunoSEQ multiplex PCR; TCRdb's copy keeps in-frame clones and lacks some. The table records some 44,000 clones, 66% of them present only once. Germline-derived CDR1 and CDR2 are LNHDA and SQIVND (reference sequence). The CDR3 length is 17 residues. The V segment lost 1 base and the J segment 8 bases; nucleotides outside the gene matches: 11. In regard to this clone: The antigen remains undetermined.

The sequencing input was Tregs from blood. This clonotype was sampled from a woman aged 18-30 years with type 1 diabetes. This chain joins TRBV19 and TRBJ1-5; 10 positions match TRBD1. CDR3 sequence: CASSIARTGGEPKPQHF. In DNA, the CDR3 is TGTGCCAGTAGTATAGCCCGGACAGGGGGGGAACCGAAGCCCCAGCATTTT.